The following is a T cell receptor beta chain sequence with its context. TCRdb re-called the 5' RACE reads through MiXCR, storing one row per CDR3 protein. The sample has about 520,000 distinct CDR3 sequences; roughly a fifth are singletons. V lost 4 bases and J lost 0; bases outside the gene matches: 6. Germline loops: CDR1 ENHRY, CDR2 SYGVKD. There are 17 residues in the CDR3. These data come from a study of identical twins. These data are also associated with another study on T cells expressing NK-cell markers.

The gene calls are TRBV10-3 and TRBJ2-1; 10 nucleotides align to TRBD2. The TCR originated in a woman aged 18-35 years in good health. The specimen was CD4+ T cells sorted from blood. CDR3 residues: CAISVAGLARSYNEQFF. Written as DNA, the CDR3 is TGTGCCATCAGTGTCGCGGGACTAGCGCGCTCCTACAATGAGCAGTTCTTC.